This T cell receptor beta chain was identified in a study of cytomegalovirus exposure and HLA in healthy donors. Whole-study results and caveats: A highly shared variant cluster was judged a likely technical artifact. A prior analysis recorded that most TCR beta V segments were productive about 87% or about 30% of the time. TCR beta V- and J-gene trimming, according to a later analysis, was linked to a missense DCLRE1C variant.

Amplification used 60 Vbeta primers and 13 Jbeta primers. Profiling relied on immunoSEQ multiplex PCR, and the TCRdb table lists in-frame clones only, not all of them. The sample holds approximately 140,000 clones. With regard to this clone: As yet, its antigen is unknown.

The CDR3 is 13 amino acids. V was shortened by 3 bases and J by 4 bases, with 8 bases between the two germline ends. The V gene's germline CDR1 is SGHKS and CDR2 YYEKEE (reference sequence). Sequencing used PBMCs. The sequence came from a middle-aged man in good health and CMV-seronegative. This chain uses TRBV5-5 with TRBJ1-3, with D maybe TRBD1 (5 bases). CDR3 nucleotide sequence: TGTGCCAGCAGCTCAGGGATCGGAAACACCATATATTTT. Translation: CASSSGIGNTIYF.